The clone carrying this TCR beta chain was seen more than once but under ten times. Its matching antigen is unknown. The CDR3 length is 14 residues. From germline, CDR1 is SGHAT and CDR2 FQNNGV. The V end lost 1 base, the J end lost 8 bases, and 14 bases lay between the germline ends. The data were obtained in a study of T-cell memory formation after mild COVID-19. Turning to the study itself: TCR clusters largely stayed donor specific.

Study-wide findings and caveats: Mostly located in CM and EM were contracting CD4+ clones, with contracting CD8+ clones located in EMRA.

5'RACE primed from the constant segment yielded TCR alpha and TCR beta cDNA libraries bearing sample barcodes and UMIs. MiXCR, run by TCRdb on the 5' RACE reads, gives a single entry per CDR3 protein. Of some 300,000 distinct CDR3 sequences in the sample, 20% to 25% were seen once. The rearrangement links TRBV11-2 to TRBJ1-2; D unclear. This clonotype was obtained from a young man who had mild COVID-19 (a few samples of this study predate the infection). Cell type and time point are not known. Specimen: PBMCs or a T cell subset sorted from them (not recorded which). DNA for the CDR3: TGTGCCAGCAGCTTAGGTTTTCTGGGCTTGGGCTACACCTTC. It translates to CASSLGFLGLGYTF.